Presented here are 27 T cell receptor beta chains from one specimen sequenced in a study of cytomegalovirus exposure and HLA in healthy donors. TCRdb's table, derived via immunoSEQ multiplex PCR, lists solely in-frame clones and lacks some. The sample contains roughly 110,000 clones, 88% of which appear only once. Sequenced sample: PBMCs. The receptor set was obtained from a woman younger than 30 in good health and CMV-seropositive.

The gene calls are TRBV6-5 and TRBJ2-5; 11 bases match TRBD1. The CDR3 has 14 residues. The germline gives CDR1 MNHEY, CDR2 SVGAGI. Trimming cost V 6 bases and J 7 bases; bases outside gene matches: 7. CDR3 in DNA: TGTGCCAGCAGCCCAGGACAGGGGGCAAGGACCCAGTACTTC. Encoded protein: CASSPGQGARTQYF.

For the CDR3, the DNA is TGCGCCAGCAGCTTGGGGGGCAGAAGGGTCTATGGCTACACCTTC. This translates into CASSLGGRRVYGYTF. The chain couples TRBV5-1 to TRBJ1-2; D may be TRBD1 (5 bases). Trimming removed 0 bases from V and 4 bases from J, with 13 bases in between. The CDR3 extends over 15 amino acids. Germline-derived CDR1 and CDR2 are SGHRS and YFSETQ.

The CDR3 sequence is CASSTSGTGELGNQPQHF. The CDR3 DNA follows: TGTGCCAGCAGTACTTCCGGGACAGGGGAATTGGGCAATCAGCCCCAGCATTTT. This rearrangement joins TRBV2 to TRBJ1-5; 10 bases map to TRBD1. In germline, CDR1 is SNHLY, CDR2 FYNNEI. The CDR3 is made up of 18 amino acids. J was trimmed by 2 bases and V by 5 bases; bases with no gene match: 12.

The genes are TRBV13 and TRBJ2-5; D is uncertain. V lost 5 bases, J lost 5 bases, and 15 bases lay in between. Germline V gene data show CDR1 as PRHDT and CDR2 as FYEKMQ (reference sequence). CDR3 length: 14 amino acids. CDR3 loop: CASSPRSKMETQYF. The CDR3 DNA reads TGTGCCAGCAGCCCGAGAAGTAAGATGGAGACCCAGTACTTC.

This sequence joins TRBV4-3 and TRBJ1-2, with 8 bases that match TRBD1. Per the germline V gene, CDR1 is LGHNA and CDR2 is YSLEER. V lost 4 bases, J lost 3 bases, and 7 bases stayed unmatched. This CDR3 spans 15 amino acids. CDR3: CASSPTTGEHYGYTF. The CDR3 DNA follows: TGCGCCAGCAGCCCGACGACAGGGGAGCACTATGGCTACACCTTC.

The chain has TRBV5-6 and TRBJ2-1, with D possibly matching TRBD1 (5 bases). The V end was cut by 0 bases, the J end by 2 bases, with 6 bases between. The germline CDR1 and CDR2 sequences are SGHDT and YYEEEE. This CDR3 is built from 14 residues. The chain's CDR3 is CASSLETAYNEQFF. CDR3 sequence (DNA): TGTGCCAGCAGCTTGGAGACAGCCTACAATGAGCAGTTCTTC.

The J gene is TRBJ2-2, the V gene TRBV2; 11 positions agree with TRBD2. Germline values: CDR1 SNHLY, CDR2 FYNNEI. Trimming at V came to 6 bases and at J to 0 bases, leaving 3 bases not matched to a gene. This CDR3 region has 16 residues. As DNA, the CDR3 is TGTGCCAGCAGGGCGGGACTAGCGGCGAACACCGGGGAGCTGTTTTTT. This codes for CASRAGLAANTGELFF. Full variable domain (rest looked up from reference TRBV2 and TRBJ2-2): EPEVTQTPSHQVTQMGQEVILRCVPISNHLYFYWYRQILGQKVEFLVSFYNNEISEKSEIFDDQFSVERPDGSNFTLKIRSTKLEDSAMYFCASRAGLAANTGELFFGEGSRLTVL.

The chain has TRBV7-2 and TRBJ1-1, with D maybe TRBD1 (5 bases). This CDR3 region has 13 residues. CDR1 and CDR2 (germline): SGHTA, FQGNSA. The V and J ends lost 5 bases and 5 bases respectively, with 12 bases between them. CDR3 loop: CASSRAGVTEAFF. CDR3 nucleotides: TGTGCCAGCAGCCGGGCGGGGGTGACTGAAGCTTTCTTT.

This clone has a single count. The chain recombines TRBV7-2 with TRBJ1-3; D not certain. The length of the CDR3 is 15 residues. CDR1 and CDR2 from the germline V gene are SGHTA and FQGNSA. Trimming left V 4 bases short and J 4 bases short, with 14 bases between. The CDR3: CASSSRGSLGNTIYF. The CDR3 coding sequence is TGTGCCAGCAGCTCCCGAGGCAGCTTGGGAAACACCATATATTTT.

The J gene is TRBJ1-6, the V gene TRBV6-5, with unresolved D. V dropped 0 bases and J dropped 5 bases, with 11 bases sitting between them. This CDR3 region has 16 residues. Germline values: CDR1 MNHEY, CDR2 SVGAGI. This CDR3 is CASSYSGPFDNSPLHF. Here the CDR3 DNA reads TGTGCCAGCAGTTACTCTGGCCCCTTCGATAATTCACCCCTCCACTTT.

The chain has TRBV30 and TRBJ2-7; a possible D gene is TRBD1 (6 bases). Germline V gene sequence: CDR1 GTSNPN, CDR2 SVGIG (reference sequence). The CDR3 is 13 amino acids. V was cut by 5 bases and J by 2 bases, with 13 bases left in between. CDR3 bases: TGTGCCTGGGGGGGCAGGAGGCCCTACGAGCAGTACGTC. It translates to CAWGGRRPYEQYV.

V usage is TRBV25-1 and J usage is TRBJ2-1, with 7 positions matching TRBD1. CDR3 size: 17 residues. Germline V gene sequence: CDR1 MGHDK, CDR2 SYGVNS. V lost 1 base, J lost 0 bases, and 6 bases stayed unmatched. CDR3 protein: CASSESGTVSSYNEQFF. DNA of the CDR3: TGTGCCAGCAGTGAATCCGGGACAGTCAGCTCCTACAATGAGCAGTTCTTC. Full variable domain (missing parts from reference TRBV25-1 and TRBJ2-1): EADIYQTPRYLVIGTGKKITLECSQTMGHDKMYWYQQDPGMELHLIHYSYGVNSTEKGDLSSESTVSRIRTEHFPLTLESARPSHTSQYLCASSESGTVSSYNEQFFGPGTRLTVL.

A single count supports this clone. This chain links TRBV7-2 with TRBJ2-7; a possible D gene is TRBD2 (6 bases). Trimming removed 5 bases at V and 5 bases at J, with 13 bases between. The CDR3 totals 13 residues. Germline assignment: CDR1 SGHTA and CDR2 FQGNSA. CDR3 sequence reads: CASSPGLLNEQYV. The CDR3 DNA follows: TGTGCCAGCAGCCCGGGACTTCTGAACGAGCAGTACGTC.

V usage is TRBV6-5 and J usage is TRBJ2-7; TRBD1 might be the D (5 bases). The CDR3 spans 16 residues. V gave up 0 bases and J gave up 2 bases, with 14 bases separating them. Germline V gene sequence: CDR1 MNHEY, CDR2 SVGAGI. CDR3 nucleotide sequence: TGTGCCAGCAGTTACTCGACAGCGCGGAAAGCCTACGAGCAGTACTTC. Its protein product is CASSYSTARKAYEQYF.

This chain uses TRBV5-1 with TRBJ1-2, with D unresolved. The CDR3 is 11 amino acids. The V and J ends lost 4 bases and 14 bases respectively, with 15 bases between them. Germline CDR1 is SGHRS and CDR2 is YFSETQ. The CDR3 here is CASSIGREATF. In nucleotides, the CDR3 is TGCGCCAGCAGCATAGGGAGGGAGGCGACCTTC.

The CDR3 loop reads CASRSTQYGYTF. The CDR3 coding sequence is TGTGCCAGCAGGAGTACCCAATATGGCTACACCTTC. The chain links TRBV6-5 to TRBJ1-2; no clear D gene. Germline V gene lookup returns CDR1 MNHEY and CDR2 SVGAGI. V lost 6 bases and J lost 5, with 10 bases in between. The CDR3 runs to 12 residues.

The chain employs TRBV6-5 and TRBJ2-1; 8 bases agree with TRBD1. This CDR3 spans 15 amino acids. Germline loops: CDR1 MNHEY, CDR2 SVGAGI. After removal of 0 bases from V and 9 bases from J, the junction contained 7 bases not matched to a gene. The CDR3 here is CASSYSLQGVGEQFF. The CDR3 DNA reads TGTGCCAGCAGTTACTCCCTACAGGGGGTCGGTGAGCAGTTCTTC.

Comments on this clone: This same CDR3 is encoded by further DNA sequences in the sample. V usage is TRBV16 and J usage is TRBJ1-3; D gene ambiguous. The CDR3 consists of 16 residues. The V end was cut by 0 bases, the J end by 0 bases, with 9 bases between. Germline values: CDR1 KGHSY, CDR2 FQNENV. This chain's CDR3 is CASSQSTGSSGNTIYF. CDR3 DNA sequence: TGTGCCAGCAGCCAATCGACGGGGAGCTCTGGAAACACCATATATTTT.

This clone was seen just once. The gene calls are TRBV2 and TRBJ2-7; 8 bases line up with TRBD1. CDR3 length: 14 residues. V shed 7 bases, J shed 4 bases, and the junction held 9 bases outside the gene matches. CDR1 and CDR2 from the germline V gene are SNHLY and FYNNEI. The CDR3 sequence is CASKDGQGGYEQYF. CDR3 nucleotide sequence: TGTGCCAGCAAAGACGGACAGGGTGGTTACGAGCAGTACTTC.

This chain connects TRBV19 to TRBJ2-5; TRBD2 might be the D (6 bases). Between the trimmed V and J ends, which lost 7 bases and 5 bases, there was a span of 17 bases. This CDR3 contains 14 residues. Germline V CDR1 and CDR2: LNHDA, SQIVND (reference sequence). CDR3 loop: CASTPGGLPETQYF. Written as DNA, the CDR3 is TGTGCCAGTACCCCCGGGGGTCTACCGGAGACCCAGTACTTC.

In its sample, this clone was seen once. CDR3 sequence (DNA): TGCAGCGTTGAAGATCAGAACACTGAAGCTTTCTTT. Protein: CSVEDQNTEAFF. V is TRBV29-1 and J is TRBJ1-1; no reliable D call. The V gene lost 0 bases and the J gene lost 1 base, with 3 bases spanning the gap. There are 12 residues in the CDR3. Germline V CDR1 and CDR2: SQVTM, ANQGSEA.

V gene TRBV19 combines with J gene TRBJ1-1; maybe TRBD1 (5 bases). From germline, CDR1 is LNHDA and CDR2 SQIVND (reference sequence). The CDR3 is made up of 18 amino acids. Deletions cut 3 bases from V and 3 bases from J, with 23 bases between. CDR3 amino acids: CASSIRCASDGGDTEAFF. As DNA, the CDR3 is TGTGCCAGTAGTATTCGTTGCGCCTCCGACGGGGGGGACACTGAAGCTTTCTTT. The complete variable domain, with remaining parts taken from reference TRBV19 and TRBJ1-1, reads DGGITQSPKYLFRKEGQNVTLSCEQNLNHDAMYWYRQDPGQGLRLIYYSQIVNDFQKGDIAEGYSVSREKKESFPLTVTSAQKNPTAFYLCASSIRCASDGGDTEAFFGQGTRLTVV.

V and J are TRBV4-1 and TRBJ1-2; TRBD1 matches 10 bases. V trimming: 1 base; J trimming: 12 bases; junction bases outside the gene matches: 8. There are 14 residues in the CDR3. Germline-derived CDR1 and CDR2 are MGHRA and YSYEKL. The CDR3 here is CASSQVAGQGKNTF. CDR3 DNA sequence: TGCGCCAGCAGCCAAGTTGCGGGACAGGGGAAGAACACCTTC.

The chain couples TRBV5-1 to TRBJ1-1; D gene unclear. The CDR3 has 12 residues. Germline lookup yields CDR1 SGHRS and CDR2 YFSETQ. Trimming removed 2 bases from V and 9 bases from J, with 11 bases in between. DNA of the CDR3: TGCGCCAGCAGCTTTGGCGGGAACAAAGCTTTCTTT. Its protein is CASSFGGNKAFF.

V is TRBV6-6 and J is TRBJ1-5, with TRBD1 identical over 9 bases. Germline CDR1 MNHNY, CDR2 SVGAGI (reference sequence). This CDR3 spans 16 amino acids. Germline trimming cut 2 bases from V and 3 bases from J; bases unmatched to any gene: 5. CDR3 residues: CASSYGQGRYNQPQHF. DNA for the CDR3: TGTGCCAGCAGTTACGGACAGGGGAGGTACAATCAGCCCCAGCATTTT.

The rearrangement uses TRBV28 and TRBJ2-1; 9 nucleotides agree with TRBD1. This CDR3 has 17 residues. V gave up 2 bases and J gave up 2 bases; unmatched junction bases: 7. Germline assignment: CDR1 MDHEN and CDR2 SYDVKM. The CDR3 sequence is CASSLKWGQGPYNEQFF. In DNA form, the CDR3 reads TGTGCCAGCAGTTTAAAATGGGGACAGGGCCCCTACAATGAGCAGTTCTTC.

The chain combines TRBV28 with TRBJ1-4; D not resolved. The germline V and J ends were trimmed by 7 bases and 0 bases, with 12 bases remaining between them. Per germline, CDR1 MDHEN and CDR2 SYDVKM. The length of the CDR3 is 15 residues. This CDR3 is CASIPHVATNEKLFF. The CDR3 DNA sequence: TGTGCCAGCATACCACACGTTGCAACTAATGAAAAACTGTTTTTT. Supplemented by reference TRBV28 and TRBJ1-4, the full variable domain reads DVKVTQSSRYLVKRTGEKVFLECVQDMDHENMFWYRQDPGLGLRLIYFSYDVKMKEKGDIPEGYSVSREKKERFSLILESASTNQTSMYLCASIPHVATNEKLFFGSGTQLSVL.